The 10 T cell receptor beta chains presented below share a single source sample, sequenced in a study of cytomegalovirus exposure and HLA in healthy donors. A multiplex PCR was run with 60 Vbeta primers and 13 Jbeta primers. Clones were sequenced by immunoSEQ multiplex PCR, and TCRdb holds only the in-frame ones, with some missing. This sample has roughly 99,000 clones; over 75% occur once, and the top ten carry 4.2%. Sequenced sample: PBMCs. These TCRs come from a male donor in good health and CMV-seronegative.

This clone occurred a few times. The chain is built from TRBV6-1 and TRBJ1-3; 10 bases are shared with TRBD1. The V gene's germline CDR1 is MNHNS and CDR2 SASEGT. The CDR3 has 15 amino acids. Trimming at V came to 10 bases and at J to 0 bases, leaving 6 bases not matched to a gene. The CDR3 sequence: CATSRDRGSGNTIYF. As DNA, the CDR3 is TGTGCCACCTCCCGGGACAGGGGCTCTGGAAACACCATATATTTT.

The genes are TRBV28 and TRBJ2-7; 8 bases match TRBD2. The V segment lost 1 base and the J segment 5 bases; nucleotides outside the gene matches: 7. This CDR3 contains 15 residues. Per germline, CDR1 MDHEN and CDR2 SYDVKM. As DNA, the CDR3 is TGTGCCAGCAGTTTATTTCTAGCGGGTTCTCACGAGCAGTACTTC. This codes for CASSLFLAGSHEQYF. Together with reference TRBV28 and TRBJ2-7, the CDR3 gives the full variable domain: DVKVTQSSRYLVKRTGEKVFLECVQDMDHENMFWYRQDPGLGLRLIYFSYDVKMKEKGDIPEGYSVSREKKERFSLILESASTNQTSMYLCASSLFLAGSHEQYFGPGTRLTVT.

The chain carries TRBV6-1 and TRBJ2-1; D is unclear. V lost 2 bases to trimming and J lost 8 bases, with 13 bases between them. The CDR3 runs to 14 residues. Germline V gene lookup returns CDR1 MNHNS and CDR2 SASEGT. CDR3 nucleotide sequence: TGTGCCAGCAGTGAAAGTTGGCAGAACGATGAGCAGTTCTTC. Its translation: CASSESWQNDEQFF.

CDR3 in amino acids: CASSQARAAWETGELFF. For the CDR3, the DNA is TGTGCCAGCAGCCAAGCGAGAGCGGCCTGGGAGACCGGGGAGCTGTTTTTT. The chain employs TRBV14 and TRBJ2-2; D is possibly TRBD2 (5 bases). Germline V lookup: CDR1 SGHDN, CDR2 FVKESK. The germline V and J ends were trimmed by 1 base and 5 bases, with 17 bases remaining between them. CDR3 length: 17 amino acids.

The chain couples TRBV11-2 to TRBJ2-7; 9 nucleotides align to TRBD2. Losses at the gene ends were 5 bases for V and 2 bases for J; bases not matched to a gene: 10. Germline V lookup: CDR1 SGHAT, CDR2 FQNNGV. The CDR3 is 16 amino acids. The CDR3 loop reads CASSMTSGLVPYEQYF. CDR3 coding DNA: TGTGCCAGCAGCATGACTAGCGGACTAGTGCCCTACGAGCAGTACTTC.

A single count supports this clone. The rearrangement links TRBV6-1 to TRBJ2-2; a possible D gene is TRBD2 (6 bases). V was cut by 2 bases and J by 5 bases, with 9 bases left in between. Germline V gene data show CDR1 as MNHNS and CDR2 as SASEGT. The CDR3 totals 14 residues. The CDR3 sequence: CASSELALTGELFF. CDR3 nucleotides: TGTGCCAGCAGTGAACTAGCGTTAACCGGGGAGCTGTTTTTT.

The CDR3 region is CASSVTSGSSGELFF. DNA of the CDR3: TGTGCCAGCAGTGTGACTAGCGGTAGCTCCGGGGAGCTGTTTTTT. The rearrangement uses TRBV27 and TRBJ2-2; 9 nucleotides line up with TRBD2. The ends lost 5 bases at V and 6 bases at J; junction bases unmatched: 7. The CDR3 runs 15 residues. The germline gives CDR1 MNHEY, CDR2 SMNVEV (reference sequence).

This clone was found a few times. The CDR3 DNA sequence: TGTGCCATCAGTGAGTCGATGGTCCGCGGGGAGGGCACAGATACGCAGTATTTT. This gives the protein CAISESMVRGEGTDTQYF. The rearrangement uses TRBV10-3 and TRBJ2-3, with TRBD2 as a possible D gene (6 bases). The CDR3 covers 18 residues. V was pared by 0 bases and J by 1 base, with 17 bases between. Per the germline V gene, CDR1 is ENHRY and CDR2 is SYGVKD.

This clone was detected a few times. The CDR3, as DNA: TGTGCCAGCGGGACTGGACTAGTGGCCTTCCGTGAGCAGTTCTTC. Protein sequence: CASGTGLVAFREQFF. The chain recombines TRBV6-6 with TRBJ2-1; the match to TRBD2 covers 7 bases. CDR3 length equals 15 residues. Germline-derived CDR1 and CDR2 are MNHNY and SVGAGI (reference sequence). With V trimmed by 8 bases and J by 9 bases, 16 bases remained unmatched.

This chain uses TRBV29-1 with TRBJ2-7; D gene ambiguous. The CDR3 loop spans 14 amino acids. The germline gives CDR1 SQVTM, CDR2 ANQGSEA. Trimming stripped 6 bases from V and 4 bases from J, with 19 bases between. CDR3 amino acids: CSVARQAHPYEQYF. CDR3 nucleotide sequence: TGCAGCGTAGCAAGACAAGCCCACCCTTACGAGCAGTACTTC.